This T cell receptor beta chain came from a study of blood T cell repertoires in COVID-19. Germline V gene data show CDR1 as LNHDA and CDR2 as SQIVND (reference sequence). The CDR3 loop spans 14 amino acids. In the original analysis: Reference gene primer amplification gave estimated nucleated cell counts. Assay: immunoSEQ multiplex PCR; the TCRdb copy retains only in-frame clones and omits some. The DNA gave D and trimming, while V, J and clone size come from that table. Of over 150,000 clones detected, around 90% appear once; the ten largest clones hold around 0.63%. The sequencing sample was made of peripheral blood. The chain couples TRBV19 to TRBJ1-5, with 7 bases aligning to TRBD1. This receptor was identified in a man between 60 and 70 years old with COVID-19, enrolled during active disease. CDR3 sequence reads: CATRGQGHIQPQHF. For the CDR3, the DNA is TGTGCAACAAGGGGGCAGGGTCATATTCAGCCCCAGCATTTT.